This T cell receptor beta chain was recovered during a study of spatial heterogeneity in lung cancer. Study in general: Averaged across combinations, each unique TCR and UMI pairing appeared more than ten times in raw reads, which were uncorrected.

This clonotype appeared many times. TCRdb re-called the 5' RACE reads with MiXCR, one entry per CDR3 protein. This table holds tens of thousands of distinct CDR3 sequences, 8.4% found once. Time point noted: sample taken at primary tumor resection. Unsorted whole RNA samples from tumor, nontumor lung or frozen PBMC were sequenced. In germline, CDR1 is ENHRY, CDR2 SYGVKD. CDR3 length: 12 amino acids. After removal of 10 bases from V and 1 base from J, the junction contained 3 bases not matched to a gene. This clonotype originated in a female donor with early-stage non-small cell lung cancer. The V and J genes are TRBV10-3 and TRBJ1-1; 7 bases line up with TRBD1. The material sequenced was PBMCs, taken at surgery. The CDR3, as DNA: TGTGCCACCGGACAGGCGAACACTGAAGCTTTCTTT. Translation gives CATGQANTEAFF.